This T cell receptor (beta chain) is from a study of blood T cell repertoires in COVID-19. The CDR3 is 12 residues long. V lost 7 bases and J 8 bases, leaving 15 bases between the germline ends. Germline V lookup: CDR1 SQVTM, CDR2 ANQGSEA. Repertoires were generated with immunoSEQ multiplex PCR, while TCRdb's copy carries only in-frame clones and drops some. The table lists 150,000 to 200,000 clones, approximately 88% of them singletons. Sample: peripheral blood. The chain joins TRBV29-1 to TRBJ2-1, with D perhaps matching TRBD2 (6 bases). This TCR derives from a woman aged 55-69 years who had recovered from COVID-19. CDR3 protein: CSGGGGVHEQFF. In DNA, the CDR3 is TGCAGCGGGGGAGGAGGGGTTCATGAGCAGTTCTTC.